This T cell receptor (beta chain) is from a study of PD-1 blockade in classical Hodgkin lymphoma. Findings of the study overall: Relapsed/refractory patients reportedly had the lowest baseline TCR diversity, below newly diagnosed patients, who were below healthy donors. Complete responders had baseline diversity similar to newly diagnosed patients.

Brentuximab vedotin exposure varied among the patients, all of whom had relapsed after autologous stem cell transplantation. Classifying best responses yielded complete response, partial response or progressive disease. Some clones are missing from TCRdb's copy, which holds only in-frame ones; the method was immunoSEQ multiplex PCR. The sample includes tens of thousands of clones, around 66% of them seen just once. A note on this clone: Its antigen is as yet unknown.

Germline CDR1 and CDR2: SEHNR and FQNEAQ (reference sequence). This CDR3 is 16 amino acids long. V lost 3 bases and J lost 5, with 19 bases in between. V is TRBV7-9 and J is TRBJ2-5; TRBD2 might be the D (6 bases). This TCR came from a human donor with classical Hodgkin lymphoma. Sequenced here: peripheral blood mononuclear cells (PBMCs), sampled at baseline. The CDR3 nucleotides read TGTGCCAGCAGCTTGGGAGGAGGGCTAGGAGGGGAGACCCAGTACTTC. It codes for CASSLGGGLGGETQYF.